This is a list of T cell receptor beta chains from one sample in a study of T cell repertoires in cytomegalovirus infection. Via MiXCR, TCRdb re-called the reads, giving one row per CDR3 protein. The data show 80,000 to 130,000 distinct CDR3 sequences, about a quarter seen once. Sequences were obtained from CD8+ T cells from PBMCs. These receptors came from a human donor in good health (CMV status not recorded). Some clones in this sample may be carry-over from other donors' samples. Each CDR3 is given with its conserved first and last residue. D genes are given only for firm matches.

TRBV6-2/TRBV6-3	NA	TRBJ2-7	CASSYEDRSRRPYEQYF
TRBV7-8	NA	TRBJ1-6	CASSLVAGYNSPLHF
TRBV12-3/TRBV12-4	TRBD1	TRBJ2-2	CASSLAVRGTNTGELFF
TRBV6-2/TRBV6-3	TRBD1	TRBJ1-5	CASSYAGQGGFGNQPQHF
TRBV7-9	NA	TRBJ1-4	CASSPWAREKLFF
TRBV29-1	NA	TRBJ2-3	CSVAGQGMVPSTDTQYF
TRBV19	NA	TRBJ1-1	CASTLRRGTMNTEAFF
TRBV9	TRBD1	TRBJ1-6	CASSASTGLGSPLHF
TRBV7-9	NA	TRBJ1-1	CASSLQGNTEAFF
TRBV28	TRBD1	TRBJ1-1	CASSPGGTISVAFF
TRBV7-2	NA	TRBJ2-2	CASSPEMGRPGSTGELFF
TRBV12-3/TRBV12-4	NA	TRBJ1-1	CASSNAKTGAFF
TRBV6-2/TRBV6-3	TRBD2	TRBJ2-7	CASSPRSGSYRYEQYF